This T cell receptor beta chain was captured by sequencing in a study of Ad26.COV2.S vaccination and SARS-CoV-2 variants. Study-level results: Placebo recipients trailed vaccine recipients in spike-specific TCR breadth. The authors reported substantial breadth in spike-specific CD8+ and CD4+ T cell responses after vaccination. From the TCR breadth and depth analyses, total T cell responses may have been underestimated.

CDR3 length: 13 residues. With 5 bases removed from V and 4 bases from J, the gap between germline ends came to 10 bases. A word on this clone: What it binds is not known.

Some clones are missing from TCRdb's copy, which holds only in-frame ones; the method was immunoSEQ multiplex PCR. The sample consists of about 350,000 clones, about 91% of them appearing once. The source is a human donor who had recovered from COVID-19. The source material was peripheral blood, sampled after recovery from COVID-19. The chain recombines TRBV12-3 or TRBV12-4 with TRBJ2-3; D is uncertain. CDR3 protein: CASSRPSPDTQYF. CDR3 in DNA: TGTGCCAGCAGTAGGCCTTCCCCAGATACGCAGTATTTT.